Shown below are 10 T cell receptor beta chains from a single sample sequenced in a study of cytotoxic CD8 clonotypes in ibrutinib-treated CLL. TCRdb keeps only in-frame clones here, not all; method: immunoSEQ multiplex PCR. The sample shows tens of thousands of clones, almost 70% of them seen only once. The source material was PBMCs, sampled after 24 months of ibrutinib treatment. The receptors originated from a human donor with chronic lymphocytic leukemia.

The chain joins TRBV9 to TRBJ1-2, with 7 bases aligning to TRBD1. Trimming cost V 0 bases and J 7 bases; bases outside gene matches: 9. The CDR3 length is 15 residues. Germline CDR1 reads SGDLS; CDR2 reads YYNGEE. CDR3 sequence: CASSVETGRSGGYTF. The CDR3, as DNA: TGTGCCAGCAGCGTAGAGACAGGGAGGAGCGGTGGCTACACCTTC. The variable domain in full, completed from reference TRBV9 and TRBJ1-2, reads DSGVTQTPKHLITATGQRVTLRCSPRSGDLSVYWYQQSLDQGLQFLIQYYNGEERAKGNILERFSAQQFPDLHSELNLSSLELGDSALYFCASSVETGRSGGYTFGSGTRLTVV.

The chain recombines TRBV6-5 with TRBJ1-6, with 8 positions matching TRBD1. The CDR3 length is 14 residues. V shed 7 bases, J shed 10 bases, and the junction held 9 bases outside the gene matches. Germline V gene lookup returns CDR1 MNHEY and CDR2 SVGAGI. The CDR3 sequence: CASTTTGGGSPLHF. The CDR3, as DNA: TGTGCCAGCACTACTACAGGGGGGGGGTCACCCCTCCACTTT.

The chain is built from TRBV6-1 and TRBJ1-1; 7 bases are shared with TRBD1. CDR3 length: 13 amino acids. Germline values: CDR1 MNHNS, CDR2 SASEGT. V shed 8 bases and J 5 bases; nucleotides not matched to a gene: 8. CDR3 region: CASRGGPGTEAFF. In DNA, the CDR3 is TGTGCCAGCCGAGGGGGCCCTGGGACTGAAGCTTTCTTT.

V is TRBV28 and J is TRBJ1-1; D is ambiguous. CDR1 MDHEN and CDR2 SYDVKM come from the germline V gene. V lost 3 bases and J lost 0, with 8 bases in between. This CDR3 is built from 14 residues. The CDR3 loop reads CASSLAVMNTEAFF. The CDR3 DNA reads as TGTGCCAGCAGTTTGGCGGTCATGAACACTGAAGCTTTCTTT.

This clone came up a few times. CDR3 protein: CASSLAVTTNYGYTF. DNA of the CDR3: TGTGCCAGCAGCTTGGCAGTAACCACGAACTATGGCTACACCTTC. V gene TRBV5-4 combines with J gene TRBJ1-2; D gene uncertain. CDR1 and CDR2 (germline): SGHNT, YYREEE (reference sequence). The CDR3 runs to 15 residues. The germline V and J ends were trimmed by 0 bases and 2 bases, with 11 bases remaining between them.

The rearrangement uses TRBV28 and TRBJ1-5; D is possibly TRBD1 (5 bases). CDR1 and CDR2 (germline): MDHEN, SYDVKM. V lost 7 bases to trimming and J lost 6 bases, with 10 bases between them. CDR3 length: 12 amino acids. This CDR3 reads CASIGGGQPQHF. The CDR3 coding sequence is TGTGCCAGCATTGGGGGGGGTCAGCCCCAGCATTTT.

This chain connects TRBV23-1 to TRBJ2-3, with a weak D call TRBD1 (5 bases). TRBV23-1 is annotated as an ORF whose role is uncertain. The CDR3 runs to 15 residues. V was pared by 2 bases and J by 0 bases, with 9 bases between. CDR3 amino acids: CASSQPGHSTDTQYF. CDR3 DNA: TGCGCCAGCAGTCAACCCGGACATAGCACAGATACGCAGTATTTT.

The V gene is TRBV5-1, the J gene TRBJ1-1; D may be TRBD1 (5 bases). The CDR3 loop spans 17 amino acids. V lost 5 bases and J 4 bases, leaving 24 bases between the germline ends. Looked up from germline, CDR1 is SGHRS and CDR2 is YFSETQ. The CDR3 spells CASSPGTGIWAGTEAFF. The CDR3 coding sequence is TGCGCCAGCAGTCCAGGGACCGGCATTTGGGCGGGCACTGAAGCTTTCTTT. Complete variable domain (other parts from reference TRBV5-1 and TRBJ1-1): KAGVTQTPRYLIKTRGQQVTLSCSPISGHRSVSWYQQTPGQGLQFLFEYFSETQRNKGNFPGRFSGRQFSNSRSEMNVSTLELGDSALYLCASSPGTGIWAGTEAFFGQGTRLTVV.

This clone was found a few times. CDR3 region: CASSFRGYVDSPLHF. The CDR3 coding sequence is TGTGCCAGCAGTTTCCGCGGGTATGTGGATTCACCCCTCCACTTT. The genes are TRBV27 and TRBJ1-6, with D unresolved. V lost 3 bases, J lost 8 bases, and 14 bases lay in between. Germline lookup yields CDR1 MNHEY and CDR2 SMNVEV (reference sequence). The CDR3 is made up of 15 amino acids.

On this clone itself: Other DNA sequences in the same sample also yield this CDR3. The rearrangement links TRBV30 to TRBJ1-2, with TRBD1 matching over 7 bases. This CDR3 comprises 14 residues. CDR1 is GTSNPN, CDR2 SVGIG, per germline (reference sequence). The J segment lost 8 bases and the V segment lost 2 bases, leaving 11 bases of the junction unmatched. The CDR3 sequence is CAWSLTQGGRGYTF. CDR3 DNA sequence: TGTGCCTGGAGTTTAACCCAGGGGGGACGGGGCTACACCTTC.